A single sample is the source of the 20 T cell receptor beta chains below, sequenced in a study of molecular identifiers for immune sequencing clone quantification (dated by TCRdb to the late 2010s). Libraries were prepared through PCR. This sample was sequenced with an Illumina HiSeq 4000. Using fastp at Q25 and MiXCR, TCRdb reprocessed the public reads and kept productive beta chains. Each entry merges the rows of one CDR3 protein and shows their most common DNA and genes. In all, the sample holds fewer than 350,000 distinct CDR3 sequences, and over 20% of those were seen once. Clones ranked in the top ten supply under 0.95% of the sample. The sequencing sample was made of naive CD8+ T cells from blood, with Jurkat cell RNA spiked in. The cell subset or site label of this sample denotes: FACS-sorted CD8+CD4-CCR7+CD45RA+ naive T cells. The receptor set was obtained from a human donor in good health. Some libraries in this study had Jurkat cell RNA spiked in.

Concerning this clonotype itself: This may come from a read error, since a much larger clone is one base off. In nucleotides, the CDR3 is TGCGCCAGCAGCCGAGAGCGGACAGGGAGTATAGCTGAAGCTTTCTTT. This translates into CASSRERTGSIAEAFF. The chain recombines TRBV4-3 with TRBJ1-1; 8 positions agree with TRBD1. Per the germline V gene, CDR1 is LGHNA and CDR2 is YSLEER. Germline trimming cut 4 bases from V and 6 bases from J; bases unmatched to any gene: 13. This CDR3 is built from 16 residues.

This clonotype came up many times. V and J are TRBV10-3 and TRBJ2-5; D may match TRBD1 or TRBD2 (5 bases each). V lost 7 bases and J 2 bases, leaving 14 bases between the germline ends. The CDR3 runs to 14 residues. CDR1 and CDR2 from the germline V gene are ENHRY and SYGVKD. The CDR3 reads CAIKAAGTQETQYF. The DNA of the CDR3 is TGTGCCATCAAGGCGGCAGGGACGCAAGAGACCCAGTACTTC.

Only one count was recorded for this clonotype. Possible read error: a much larger clone is one base away. The chain joins TRBV4-2 to TRBJ2-7, with no clear D. CDR1 is LGHNA, CDR2 YNFKEQ, per germline. This CDR3 contains 14 residues. Here the CDR3 DNA reads TGTGCCAGCGGCCAGGTAATGGCCGCCTACGAGCAGTACTTC. Amino acid sequence: CASGQVMAAYEQYF.

This clonotype was counted ten times or more. The gene calls are TRBV3-1 and TRBJ1-2; no clear D. CDR1 is LGHDT, CDR2 YNNKEL, per germline (reference sequence). Trimming took 0 bases from V and 0 from J, leaving 11 bases between them. The CDR3 has 16 amino acids. CDR3 amino acids: CASSQDYHPTNYGYTF. The DNA of the CDR3 is TGTGCCAGCAGCCAAGATTACCACCCTACTAACTATGGCTACACCTTC. The full variable domain, in which reference TRBV3-1 and TRBJ1-2 provide the parts outside the CDR3, is DTAVSQTPKYLVTQMGNDKSIKCEQNLGHDTMYWYKQDSKKFLKIMFSYNNKELIINETVPNRFSPKSPDKAHLNLHINSLELGDSAVYFCASSQDYHPTNYGYTFGSGTRLTVV.

This clonotype was observed a few times. This chain connects TRBV6-6 to TRBJ2-7; 10 nucleotides match TRBD1. With V trimmed by 5 bases and J by 2 bases, 12 bases remained unmatched. CDR3 size: 17 residues. Germline-derived CDR1 and CDR2 are MNHNY and SVGAGI (reference sequence). Written as DNA, the CDR3 is TGTGCCAGCAGTCAATTCGGACCCGGGACAGGGGCCTACGAGCAGTACTTC. It specifies CASSQFGPGTGAYEQYF.

A note on this clonotype: This may arise from a read error, as a much more abundant clone is one base away. The genes are TRBV27 and TRBJ1-5, with unresolved D. CDR1 and CDR2 from the germline V gene are MNHEY and SMNVEV (reference sequence). This CDR3 contains 14 residues. The CDR3 here is CDSSSYSSNQPQHF. The CDR3 DNA is TGTGACAGCAGTTCATACAGCAGCAATCAGCCCCAGCATTTT.

This clonotype has ten or more counts. The V and J genes are TRBV5-4 and TRBJ2-3, with TRBD2 matching 12 bases. With V trimmed by 4 bases and J by 6 bases, 3 bases remained unmatched. This CDR3 spans 14 amino acids. CDR1 is SGHNT and CDR2 is YYREEE in the germline V gene (reference sequence). The CDR3 sequence is CASSTGTSGDTQYF. CDR3 in DNA: TGTGCCAGCAGCACAGGGACTAGCGGGGATACGCAGTATTTT.

The CDR3 loop reads CASSQEVDGNTIYF. DNA for the CDR3: TGTGCCAGCAGCCAAGAAGTAGATGGAAACACCATATATTTT. The chain employs TRBV3-1 and TRBJ1-3, with D hard to call. The germline CDR1 and CDR2 sequences are LGHDT and YNNKEL (reference sequence). There are 14 residues in the CDR3. With 0 bases removed from V and 3 bases from J, the gap between germline ends came to 6 bases.

The chain has TRBV18 and TRBJ1-2; D remains unclear. V shed 0 bases and J shed 6 bases, with 14 bases lying between them. CDR3 length: 15 residues. Germline V lookup: CDR1 KGHSH, CDR2 LQKENI. The CDR3 region is CASSPPYSGGDGYTF. The CDR3 bases are TGTGCCAGCTCACCACCGTACTCAGGTGGTGATGGCTACACCTTC. Full variable domain (missing parts from reference TRBV18 and TRBJ1-2): NAGVMQNPRHLVRRRGQEARLRCSPMKGHSHVYWYRQLPEEGLKFMVYLQKENIIDESGMPKERFSAEFPKEGPSILRIQQVVRGDSAAYFCASSPPYSGGDGYTFGSGTRLTVV.

There are many counts of this clonotype. V is TRBV6-5 and J is TRBJ2-1, with D possibly TRBD1 on 6 matching bases. Germline V lookup: CDR1 MNHEY, CDR2 SVGAGI. V lost 5 bases and J 8 bases, leaving 19 bases between the germline ends. The CDR3 has 15 residues. The CDR3 DNA sequence: TGTGCCAGCAGTCCATCGGTAAGGGGGAGAGATGAGCAGTTCTTC. Translation: CASSPSVRGRDEQFF.

The chain combines TRBV2 with TRBJ2-5, with 11 bases aligning to TRBD2. Trimming cost V 3 bases and J 0 bases; bases outside gene matches: 9. The CDR3 extends over 18 amino acids. From germline, CDR1 is SNHLY and CDR2 FYNNEI. This chain's CDR3 is CASSEGLADLGYQETQYF. As DNA, the CDR3 is TGTGCCAGCAGTGAGGGACTAGCGGACCTGGGGTACCAAGAGACCCAGTACTTC.

The chain is built from TRBV5-1 and TRBJ2-5; no definite D call. From germline, CDR1 is SGHRS and CDR2 YFSETQ. Trimming shortened V by 0 bases and J by 5 bases, and 8 bases separated the two germline ends. The CDR3 covers 13 residues. CDR3 amino acids: CASSLVLWETQYF. The CDR3 DNA follows: TGCGCCAGCAGCTTGGTACTGTGGGAGACCCAGTACTTC.

This clonotype was seen ten or more times. V and J are TRBV28 and TRBJ1-4; no clear D. CDR3 length: 15 amino acids. The germline gives CDR1 MDHEN, CDR2 SYDVKM. V was clipped by 9 bases and J by 5 bases, with 19 bases between them. The chain's CDR3 is CASKPQVSGNEKLFF. CDR3 bases: TGTGCCAGTAAGCCCCAGGTTTCGGGGAATGAAAAACTGTTTTTT.

This clonotype appeared a few times. This chain joins TRBV6-2 or TRBV6-3 and TRBJ2-7; TRBD2 agrees at 7 bases. The CDR3 has 14 residues. Germline V gene lookup returns CDR1 MNHEY and CDR2 SVGEGT. V dropped 8 bases and J dropped 0; count of bases not matched to a gene: 7. The CDR3 DNA sequence: TGTGCCAGCGCCTGGGAGGGGAGCTCCTACGAGCAGTACTTC. The encoded protein is CASAWEGSSYEQYF.

This clonotype was detected ten times or more. The chain combines TRBV20-1 with TRBJ1-1, with 9 bases aligning to TRBD1. The CDR3 sequence is 13 residues long. Trimming took 5 bases from V and 5 from J; bases not matched to a gene: 6. Germline lookup yields CDR1 DFQATT and CDR2 SNEGSKA (reference sequence). CDR3 DNA: TGCAGTGCTGAGGACAGGGGCTATACTGAAGCTTTCTTT. Its translation is CSAEDRGYTEAFF.

Comment on this clonotype: It may be a read error: a sequence one base away is much more abundant. The chain uses TRBV7-6 and TRBJ2-3; 7 bases are shared with TRBD2. This CDR3 has 17 residues. The germline V gene encodes CDR1 SGHVS and CDR2 FNYEAQ. The CDR3 nucleotides are TGTGCCGGCAGCTTAGCCGGGACTCGGGGGGTATGGGATACGCAGTATTTT. This sequence encodes CAGSLAGTRGVWDTQYF.

This clonotype has a count of ten or more. The rearrangement joins TRBV7-9 to TRBJ2-4; 8 nucleotides line up with TRBD2. Germline values: CDR1 SEHNR, CDR2 FQNEAQ (reference sequence). V gave up 7 bases and J gave up 0 bases; unmatched junction bases: 8. The CDR3 is 16 residues long. The CDR3 region is CASTHTSGLAKNIQYF. In nucleotides, the CDR3 is TGTGCCAGCACTCACACTAGCGGACTAGCCAAAAACATTCAGTACTTC.

In this sample, this clonotype turned up many times. The V and J genes are TRBV6-6 and TRBJ1-5; 8 nucleotides agree with TRBD1. The CDR3 extends over 15 amino acids. After removal of 7 bases from V and 4 bases from J, the junction contained 9 bases not matched to a gene. The V gene's germline CDR1 is MNHNY and CDR2 SVGAGI (reference sequence). CDR3 DNA: TGTGCCAGCACCCCGAGACAGGGGATTAATCAGCCCCAGCATTTT. Translation: CASTPRQGINQPQHF.

This clonotype was recorded a few times. V is TRBV25-1 and J is TRBJ2-7; 8 bases agree with TRBD1. Per the germline V gene, CDR1 is MGHDK and CDR2 is SYGVNS. CDR3 size: 16 residues. The V segment lost 7 bases and the J segment 9 bases; nucleotides outside the gene matches: 20. For the CDR3, the DNA is TGTGCCAGCAAGGGGCTTACGGGACAGGTATTTGATGGGCAGTACTTC. It codes for CASKGLTGQVFDGQYF.

The genes are TRBV27 and TRBJ2-3, with TRBD2 identical over 15 bases. The CDR3 sequence is 18 residues long. Germline-derived CDR1 and CDR2 are MNHEY and SMNVEV (reference sequence). J was trimmed by 0 bases and V by 6 bases; bases with no gene match: 7. CDR3 amino acids: CASRPGTSGRTSTDTQYF. In nucleotides, the CDR3 is TGTGCCAGCAGACCTGGGACTAGCGGGAGGACTAGCACAGATACGCAGTATTTT.